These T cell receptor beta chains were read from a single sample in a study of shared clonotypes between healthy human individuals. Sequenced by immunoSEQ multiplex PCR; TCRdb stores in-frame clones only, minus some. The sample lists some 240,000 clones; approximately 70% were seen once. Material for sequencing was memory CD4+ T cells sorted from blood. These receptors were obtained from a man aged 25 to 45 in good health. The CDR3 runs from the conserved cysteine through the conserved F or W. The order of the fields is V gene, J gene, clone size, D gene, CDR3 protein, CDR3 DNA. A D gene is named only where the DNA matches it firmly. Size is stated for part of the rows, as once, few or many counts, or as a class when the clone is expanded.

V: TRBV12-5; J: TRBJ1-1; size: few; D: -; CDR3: CASGEQGSEAFF; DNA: TGTGCTAGTGGTGAGCAGGGTTCTGAAGCTTTCTTT
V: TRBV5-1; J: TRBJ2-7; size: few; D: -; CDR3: CASSSRTGGHEQYF; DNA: TGCGCCAGCAGCTCACGGACGGGGGGCCACGAGCAGTACTTC
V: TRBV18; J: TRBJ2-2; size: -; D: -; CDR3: CASSPLPTGELFF; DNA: TGTGCCAGCTCACCACTACCTACCGGGGAGCTGTTTTTT
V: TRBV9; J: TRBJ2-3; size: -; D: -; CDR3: CASSPQTSSFTDTQYF; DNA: TGTGCCAGCAGCCCGCAGACTAGTTCCTTCACAGATACGCAGTATTTT
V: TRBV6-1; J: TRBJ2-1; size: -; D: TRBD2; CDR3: CASSPGLVNEQFF; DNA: TGTGCCAGCAGTCCTGGACTAGTGAATGAGCAGTTCTTC
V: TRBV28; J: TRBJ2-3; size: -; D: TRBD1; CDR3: CASSAYRDRVTDTQYF; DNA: TGTGCCAGCAGTGCCTACCGGGACAGGGTAACAGATACGCAGTATTTT
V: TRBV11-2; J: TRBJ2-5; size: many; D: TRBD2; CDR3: CASSLDSAGGAETQYF; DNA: TGTGCCAGCAGCTTAGATTCGGCGGGAGGGGCTGAGACCCAGTACTTC
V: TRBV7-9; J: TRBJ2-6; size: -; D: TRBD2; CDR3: CASSPLAGLSGANVLTF; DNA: TGTGCCAGCAGCCCCCTAGCGGGCCTCTCTGGGGCCAACGTCCTGACTTTC
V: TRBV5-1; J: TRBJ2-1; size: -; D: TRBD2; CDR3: CASSLLAGGLNEQFF; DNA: TGCGCCAGCAGCTTACTAGCGGGAGGGCTAAATGAGCAGTTCTTC
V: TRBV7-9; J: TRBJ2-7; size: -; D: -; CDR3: CASSPGGGNLYEQYF; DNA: TGTGCCAGCAGCCCAGGAGGCGGGAACCTATACGAGCAGTACTTC
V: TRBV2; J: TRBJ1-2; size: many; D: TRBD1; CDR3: CASSGGPRQGAPTF; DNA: TGTGCCAGCAGTGGAGGCCCTCGACAGGGGGCGCCGACCTTC
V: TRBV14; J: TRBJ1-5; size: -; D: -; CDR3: CASKGEPQHF; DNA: TGTGCCAGCAAAGGGGAGCCCCAGCATTTT
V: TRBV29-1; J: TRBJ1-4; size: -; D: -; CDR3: CSVEDQGIGEKLFF; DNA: TGCAGCGTTGAAGATCAGGGAATAGGGGAAAAACTGTTTTTT
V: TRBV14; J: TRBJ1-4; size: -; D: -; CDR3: CASSPLVWEEKLFF; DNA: TGTGCCAGCAGCCCCTTGGTGTGGGAGGAAAAACTGTTTTTT
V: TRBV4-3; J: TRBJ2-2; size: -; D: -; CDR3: CASSQELLSNTGELFF; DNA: TGCGCCAGCAGCCAAGAGCTCCTATCGAACACCGGGGAGCTGTTTTTT
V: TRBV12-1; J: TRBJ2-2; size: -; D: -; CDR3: CASSFVAPWASKRTGELFF; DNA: TGTGCCAGCAGCTTTGTGGCGCCCTGGGCTAGCAAGCGCACCGGGGAGCTGTTTTTT
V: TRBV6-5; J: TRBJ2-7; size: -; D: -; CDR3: CASSPDRGGHEQYF; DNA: TGTGCCAGCAGCCCCGATAGAGGGGGACACGAGCAGTACTTC
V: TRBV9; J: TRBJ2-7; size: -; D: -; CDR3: CASSVEGGSHEQYF; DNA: TGTGCCAGCAGCGTAGAGGGCGGTTCCCACGAGCAGTACTTC
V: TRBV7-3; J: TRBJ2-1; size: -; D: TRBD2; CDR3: CASSLSLAGNNEQFF; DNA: TGTGCCAGCAGCTTAAGCCTAGCGGGAAACAATGAGCAGTTCTTC
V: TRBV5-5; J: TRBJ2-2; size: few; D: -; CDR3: CASSLVGFGELFF; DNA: TGTGCCAGCAGCTTGGTGGGTTTCGGGGAGCTGTTTTTT
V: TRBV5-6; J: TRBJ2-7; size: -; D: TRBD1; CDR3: CASSFGTGASGYEQYF; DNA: TGTGCCAGCAGCTTCGGGACAGGGGCTTCCGGTTACGAGCAGTACTTC
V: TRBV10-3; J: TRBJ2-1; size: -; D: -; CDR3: CAILASGPTYNEQFF; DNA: TGTGCCATCCTAGCCAGCGGGCCCACCTACAATGAGCAGTTCTTC
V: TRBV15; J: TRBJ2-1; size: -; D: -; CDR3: CATSRERAISYNEQFF; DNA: TGTGCCACCAGCAGAGAAAGGGCCATTTCCTACAATGAGCAGTTCTTC
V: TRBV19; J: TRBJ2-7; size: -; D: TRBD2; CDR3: CASSHQRESEQYF; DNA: TGTGCCAGTAGTCACCAGCGGGAGTCCGAGCAGTACTTC
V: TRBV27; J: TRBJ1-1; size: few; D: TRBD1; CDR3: CASSFQGGTEAFF; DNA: TGTGCCAGCAGTTTCCAGGGGGGGACTGAAGCTTTCTTT
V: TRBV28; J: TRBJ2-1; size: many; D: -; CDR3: CASRVTGLSYNEQFF; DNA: TGTGCCAGCAGAGTGACAGGTCTGTCCTACAATGAGCAGTTCTTC
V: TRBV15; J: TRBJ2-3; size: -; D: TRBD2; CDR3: CATSRDRTSRTDTQYF; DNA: TGTGCCACCAGCAGAGATAGGACTAGCCGCACAGATACGCAGTATTTT
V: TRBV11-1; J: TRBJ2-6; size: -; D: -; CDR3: CASSSGRVGSGANVLTF; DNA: TGTGCCAGCAGCTCGGGCAGGGTGGGCTCTGGGGCCAACGTCCTGACTTTC
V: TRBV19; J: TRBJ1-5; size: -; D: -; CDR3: CASTMSMGRDQPQHF; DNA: TGTGCCAGTACGATGAGTATGGGCCGCGACCAGCCCCAGCATTTT
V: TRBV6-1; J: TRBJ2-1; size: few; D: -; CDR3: CASSYLGAEQFF; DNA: TGTGCCAGCAGTTATCTGGGTGCTGAGCAGTTCTTC
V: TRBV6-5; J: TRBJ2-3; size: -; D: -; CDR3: CASSYFRTGDTQYF; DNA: TGTGCCAGCAGTTACTTCCGGACGGGAGATACGCAGTATTTT
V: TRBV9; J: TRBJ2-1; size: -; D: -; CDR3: CASSVGMRDEQFF; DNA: TGTGCCAGCAGCGTCGGTATGAGGGACGAGCAGTTCTTC
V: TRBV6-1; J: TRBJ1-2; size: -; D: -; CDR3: CASSGDPVYGYTF; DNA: TGTGCCAGCAGTGGGGACCCCGTATATGGCTACACCTTC
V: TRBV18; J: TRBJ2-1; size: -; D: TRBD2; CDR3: CASSPALADYNEQFF; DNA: TGTGCCAGCTCCCCAGCGCTAGCGGACTACAATGAGCAGTTCTTC
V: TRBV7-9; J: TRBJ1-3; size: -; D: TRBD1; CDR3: CASSLTTGVGNTIYF; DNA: TGTGCCAGCAGCTTAACCACAGGGGTTGGAAACACCATATATTTT
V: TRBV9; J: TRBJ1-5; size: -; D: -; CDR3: CASSVGRHQPQHF; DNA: TGTGCCAGCAGCGTAGGAAGGCATCAGCCCCAGCATTTT
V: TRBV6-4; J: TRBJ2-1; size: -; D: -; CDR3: CASSVQRSDNEQFF; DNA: TGTGCCAGCAGTGTCCAGCGAAGCGACAATGAGCAGTTCTTC
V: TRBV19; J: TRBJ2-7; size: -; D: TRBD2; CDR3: CASSSPQDGGSHPYEQYF; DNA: TGTGCCAGTAGTTCCCCACAAGACGGCGGGAGCCATCCCTACGAGCAGTACTTC
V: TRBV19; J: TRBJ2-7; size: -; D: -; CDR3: CASSIVGGTYEQYF; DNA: TGTGCCAGTAGTATAGTCGGCGGAACCTACGAGCAGTACTTC
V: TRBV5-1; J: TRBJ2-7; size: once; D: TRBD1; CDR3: CASSGDRGLSYEQYF; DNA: TGCGCCAGCAGCGGGGACAGGGGATTATCCTACGAGCAGTACTTC
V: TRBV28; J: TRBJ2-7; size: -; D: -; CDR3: CASKEAYEQYF; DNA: TGTGCCAGCAAGGAGGCTTACGAGCAGTACTTC
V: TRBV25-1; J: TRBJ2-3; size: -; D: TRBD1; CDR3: CASSTGGTTDTQYF; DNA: TGTGCCAGCAGTACAGGGGGAACCACAGATACGCAGTATTTT
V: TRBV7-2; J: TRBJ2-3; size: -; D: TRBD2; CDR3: CASSLRPRTSGGTDTQYF; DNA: TGTGCCAGCAGCTTACGCCCTCGGACTAGCGGAGGCACAGATACGCAGTATTTT
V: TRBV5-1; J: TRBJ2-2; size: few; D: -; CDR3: CASSLGTNTGELFF; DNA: TGCGCCAGCAGCTTAGGAACGAACACCGGGGAGCTGTTTTTT
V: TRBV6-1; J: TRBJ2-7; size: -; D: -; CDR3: CASSERPESYEQYF; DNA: TGTGCCAGCAGTGAACGTCCGGAATCCTACGAGCAGTACTTC
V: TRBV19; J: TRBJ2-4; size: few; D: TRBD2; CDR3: CASKLAGQAKNIQYF; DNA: TGTGCCAGTAAGCTAGCGGGACAAGCCAAAAACATTCAGTACTTC
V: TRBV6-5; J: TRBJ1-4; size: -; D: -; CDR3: CASSYSPAGGTEKLFF; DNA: TGTGCCAGCAGTTACTCCCCGGCCGGCGGGACTGAAAAACTGTTTTTT
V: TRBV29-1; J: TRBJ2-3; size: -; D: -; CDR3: CSTTVKDPDTQYF; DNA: TGCAGCACCACCGTCAAGGACCCCGATACGCAGTATTTT
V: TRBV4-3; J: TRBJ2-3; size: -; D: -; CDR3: CASSQEPTASSTDTQYF; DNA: TGCGCCAGCAGCCAAGAGCCGACAGCCTCTAGCACAGATACGCAGTATTTT
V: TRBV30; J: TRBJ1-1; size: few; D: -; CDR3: CAWSATGWNTEAFF; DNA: TGTGCCTGGAGCGCCACAGGGTGGAACACTGAAGCTTTCTTT
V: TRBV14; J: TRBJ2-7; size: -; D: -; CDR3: CASSQKPGLQYEQYF; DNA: TGTGCCAGCAGCCAGAAACCGGGACTGCAGTACGAGCAGTACTTC
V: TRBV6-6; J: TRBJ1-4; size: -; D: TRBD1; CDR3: CASRAGTGRGNEKLFF; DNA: TGTGCCAGCAGGGCCGGGACAGGGCGCGGTAATGAAAAACTGTTTTTT
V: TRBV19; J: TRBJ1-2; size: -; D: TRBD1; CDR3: CALGDSYYGYTF; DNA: TGTGCCCTGGGGGACAGCTACTATGGCTACACCTTC
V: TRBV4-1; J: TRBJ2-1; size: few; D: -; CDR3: CASSQAPTRGEQFF; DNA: TGCGCCAGCAGCCAAGCCCCGACCCGAGGGGAGCAGTTCTTC